This is a list of T cell receptor beta chains from one sample in a study of cytomegalovirus exposure and HLA in healthy donors. The assay was immunoSEQ multiplex PCR, and TCRdb's table has in-frame clones only and misses some. This sample has 110,000 to 150,000 clones; roughly 92% occur once, and the top ten carry around 0.7%. The sample was PBMCs. Receptors originate from a man younger than 35 in good health and CMV-seronegative. Each CDR3 is given with its conserved first and last residue. The D gene is left open where the match is weak. Size is stated for part of the rows, as once, few or many counts, or as a class when the clone is expanded.

d_gene,j_gene,len,abundance,v_gene,CDR3nt,CDR3aa
-,TRBJ2-7,14,-,TRBV6-1,TGTGCCAGCAGCCCCTTCCGGACAGGAGGGGAGCAGTACTTC,CASSPFRTGGEQYF
-,TRBJ2-1,13,-,TRBV5-1,TGCGCCAGCAGCTTGGGAACAGGAAATGAGCAGTTCTTC,CASSLGTGNEQFF
TRBD2,TRBJ2-5,18,-,TRBV27,TGTGCCAGCAGTTTATGGAGCGGGACCCGTGCGTACCAAGAGACCCAGTACTTC,CASSLWSGTRAYQETQYF
TRBD2,TRBJ2-5,16,-,TRBV6-4,TGTGCCAGCAGTGGACGACTAGCGGGAGCTTTGGAGACCCAGTACTTC,CASSGRLAGALETQYF
TRBD1,TRBJ1-1,14,-,TRBV6-5,TGTGCCAGCAGTTACGGACAGGGGGGCACTGAAGCTTTCTTT,CASSYGQGGTEAFF
-,TRBJ1-4,14,-,TRBV5-1,TGCGCCAGCAGCTTCGGCGGGGGCGGCGAAAAACTGTTTTTT,CASSFGGGGEKLFF
-,TRBJ1-2,14,-,TRBV5-1,TGCGCCAGCAGCGGCTCTGGAGGTAACTATGGCTACACCTTC,CASSGSGGNYGYTF
TRBD1,TRBJ1-1,13,once,TRBV7-3,TGTGCCAGCAGCACTCGACAGGGTAGTTCGCCTTTCTTT,CASSTRQGSSPFF
TRBD2,TRBJ2-1,17,-,TRBV7-7,TGTGCCAGCAGCCCAATTATAGCGGGGGGGCCTCCGAATGAGCAGTTCTTC,CASSPIIAGGPPNEQFF
TRBD1,TRBJ2-6,19,-,TRBV13,TGTGCCAGCAGCGAAACCGGGACAGGGGACCCCACTGGGGCCAACGTCCTGACTTTC,CASSETGTGDPTGANVLTF
TRBD1,TRBJ2-1,16,-,TRBV14,TGTGCCAGCAGCCCACCCGACAGGGACCCATCCAATGAGCAGTTCTTC,CASSPPDRDPSNEQFF
-,TRBJ1-2,14,-,TRBV4-3,TGCGCCAGCAGCCAAGATTCGGCAGGGTATGGCTACACCTTC,CASSQDSAGYGYTF
-,TRBJ2-2,13,-,TRBV27,TGTGCCAGCACCACCGGGAACACCGGGGAGCTGTTTTTT,CASTTGNTGELFF
-,TRBJ1-1,10,-,TRBV19,TGTGCCAGTAGTGGAGAATTGGCTTTCTTT,CASSGELAFF
-,TRBJ1-1,13,-,TRBV29-1,TGCAGCGTCAACAAAGACAGGAACACTGAAGCTTTCTTT,CSVNKDRNTEAFF
-,TRBJ1-3,15,-,TRBV9,TGTGCCAGCAGCGTAGAGAGCTCAGGGTACCCCACCATATATTTT,CASSVESSGYPTIYF
-,TRBJ2-2,15,-,TRBV4-3,TGCGCCAGCAGCCAAGATCCGGGGTGGACCGGGGAGCTGTTTTTT,CASSQDPGWTGELFF
-,TRBJ1-3,16,-,TRBV30,TGTGCCTGGAGTGTCGGGTTGGGGAGGTCTGGAAACACCATATATTTT,CAWSVGLGRSGNTIYF
-,TRBJ1-5,16,once,TRBV18,TGTGCCAGCTCACCAATCGCGGGAAATAGCAATCAGCCCCAGCATTTT,CASSPIAGNSNQPQHF
-,TRBJ2-3,16,-,TRBV5-1,TGCGCCAGCAGCTTCCAGAGGGCGAAAGGCACAGATACGCAGTATTTT,CASSFQRAKGTDTQYF
TRBD1,TRBJ1-5,16,-,TRBV6-1,TGTGCCAGCAGTGAAGCGTCCGGGACAGGGGATCAGCCCCAGCATTTT,CASSEASGTGDQPQHF
-,TRBJ2-1,15,-,TRBV6-5,TGTGCCAGCAGTTACTCGCAGTTTTCCCACAATGAGCAGTTCTTC,CASSYSQFSHNEQFF
-,TRBJ1-1,13,-,TRBV10-3,TGTGCCACCTCGGGGCAGGAGGGAACTGAAGCTTTCTTT,CATSGQEGTEAFF
TRBD1,TRBJ1-2,15,-,TRBV4-1,TGCGCCAGCAGCCAAGAAAGGGACAGGGGAGCTGGCTACACCTTC,CASSQERDRGAGYTF
TRBD2,TRBJ2-1,16,once,TRBV7-6,TGTGCCAGCAGCTTAGGGGCTAGCGGGATCTACAATGAGCAGTTCTTC,CASSLGASGIYNEQFF
-,TRBJ1-3,14,once,TRBV7-9,TGTGCCAGCAGCTTACTAGGACTCGGAAACACCATATATTTT,CASSLLGLGNTIYF
TRBD1,TRBJ1-2,12,-,TRBV7-9,TGTGCCAGCAGGTCAGGGGGCGATGGCTACACCTTC,CASRSGGDGYTF
-,TRBJ2-3,15,once,TRBV5-4,TGTGCCAGCAGCGTGGCCGGGACTAGCACAGATACGCAGTATTTT,CASSVAGTSTDTQYF
TRBD1,TRBJ2-3,14,once,TRBV7-9,TGTGCCAGCAGCCCGGGACAGTACGCAGATACGCAGTATTTT,CASSPGQYADTQYF
TRBD1,TRBJ2-5,13,-,TRBV9,TGTGCCAGCAGCGGGGACAGGGAAGAGACCCAGTACTTC,CASSGDREETQYF
-,TRBJ1-4,14,many,TRBV9,TGTGCCAGCAGCGTAGGTCACCAGGATGAAAAACTGTTTTTT,CASSVGHQDEKLFF
TRBD1,TRBJ1-1,17,few,TRBV19,TGTGCCAGTAGGCCCGGGACAGGGGGTCATATGAACACTGAAGCTTTCTTT,CASRPGTGGHMNTEAFF
TRBD2,TRBJ2-1,15,-,TRBV7-8,TGTGCCAGCAGCAGTACTAGCGGGGGGGGCAATGAGCAGTTCTTC,CASSSTSGGGNEQFF
-,TRBJ2-5,14,-,TRBV9,TGTGCCAGCAGCGTAGCTAACAGCCAAGAGACCCAGTACTTC,CASSVANSQETQYF
-,TRBJ2-2,12,-,TRBV19,TGTGCCACAACAGGGAACACCGGGGAGCTGTTTTTT,CATTGNTGELFF
TRBD1,TRBJ2-3,15,-,TRBV27,TGTGCCAGCAGTTTATATACAGGGGGAGGAGATACGCAGTATTTT,CASSLYTGGGDTQYF
TRBD1,TRBJ2-1,13,-,TRBV2,TGTGCCAGCAGGGGGACAGGGGGCAATGAGCAGTTCTTC,CASRGTGGNEQFF
TRBD2,TRBJ2-3,15,-,TRBV5-1,TGCGCCAGCAGCTTGTGGGCCGGGGGGACAGATACGCAGTATTTT,CASSLWAGGTDTQYF
TRBD1,TRBJ2-2,15,-,TRBV6-5,TGTGCCAGCAGCCCCGGGACAGGGGGAACCGGGGAGCTGTTTTTT,CASSPGTGGTGELFF
-,TRBJ2-3,15,-,TRBV11-2,TGTGCCAGCAGCTTAGACCCGGGGGGCACAGATACGCAGTATTTT,CASSLDPGGTDTQYF
TRBD1,TRBJ2-1,15,-,TRBV11-3,TGTGCCAGCAGCCAAACAGGGGGGTGGTCTAATGAGCAGTTCTTC,CASSQTGGWSNEQFF
-,TRBJ2-5,15,-,TRBV9,TGTGCCAGCAGCCCCCCGGGACATCTGGGGGAGACCCAGTACTTC,CASSPPGHLGETQYF
-,TRBJ1-1,13,-,TRBV7-9,TGTGCCAGCAGCCAATCCCCCGGGGCTGAAGCTTTCTTT,CASSQSPGAEAFF
TRBD2,TRBJ2-7,15,-,TRBV6-1,TGTGCCAGCACCCAAAGGTTGCGGGGGGCATTCGAGCAGTACTTC,CASTQRLRGAFEQYF
TRBD1,TRBJ1-4,14,-,TRBV7-9,TGTGCCAGCAGCTTAGCCAGGGGGCATGAAAAACTGTTTTTT,CASSLARGHEKLFF
-,TRBJ1-3,14,-,TRBV7-9,TGTGCCAGCGGATCTGGACAGTCAGGAAACACCATATATTTT,CASGSGQSGNTIYF
-,TRBJ2-7,14,-,TRBV5-1,TGCGCCAGCAGCTTGGAGGTCAGGGCCTACGAGCAGTACTTC,CASSLEVRAYEQYF
-,TRBJ2-5,14,-,TRBV7-9,TGTGCCAGCAATCCCCCGACTAGACGAGAGACCCAGTACTTC,CASNPPTRRETQYF